These 26 T cell receptor beta chains were all obtained from the same sample, sequenced in a study of blood T cell repertoires in COVID-19. Some clones are missing from TCRdb's copy, which holds only in-frame ones; the method was immunoSEQ multiplex PCR. Among more than 250,000 clones, 87% were seen once, and the ten largest hold under 7%. Sequencing was performed on PBMCs or T cells enriched from blood (not recorded which). These receptors originate from a woman aged 40 to 55 who had recovered from COVID-19.

The rearrangement uses TRBV19 and TRBJ1-6; D unclear. Trimming removed 9 bases from V and 6 bases from J, with 21 bases in between. CDR1 and CDR2 from the germline V gene are LNHDA and SQIVND (reference sequence). This CDR3 is 16 amino acids long. This chain's CDR3 is CASKSRISGFNSPLHF. For the CDR3, the DNA is TGTGCCAGCAAATCTAGGATCTCCGGGTTTAATTCACCCCTCCACTTT. Drawing the rest from reference TRBV19 and TRBJ1-6, the complete variable domain is DGGITQSPKYLFRKEGQNVTLSCEQNLNHDAMYWYRQDPGQGLRLIYYSQIVNDFQKGDIAEGYSVSREKKESFPLTVTSAQKNPTAFYLCASKSRISGFNSPLHFGNGTRLTVT.

The V and J genes are TRBV7-2 and TRBJ2-6; 9 bases agree with TRBD1. The CDR3 runs to 18 residues. V lost 5 bases, J lost 0 bases, and 8 bases stayed unmatched. Germline CDR1 and CDR2: SGHTA and FQGNSA. CDR3 DNA: TGTGCCAGCAGCCCCGGACAGGGGCGTTCCTCTGGGGCCAACGTCCTGACTTTC. Its protein product is CASSPGQGRSSGANVLTF.

Notes on this clone: A much larger clone lies a single base off, so this may be a read error. The chain links TRBV2 to TRBJ2-7; TRBD1 might be the D (5 bases). Germline CDR1 is SNHLY and CDR2 is FYNNEI. The length of the CDR3 is 12 residues. The germline V and J ends were trimmed by 2 bases and 3 bases, with 5 bases remaining between them. Here the CDR3 DNA reads TGTGCCAGCAGTGAACAGGGCTACGAGCAGTACTTC. The encoded protein is CASSEQGYEQYF.

This clone was observed a single time. V usage is TRBV11-2 and J usage is TRBJ2-1; 9 positions agree with TRBD1. Germline-derived CDR1 and CDR2 are SGHAT and FQNNGV. The length of the CDR3 is 16 residues. The ends lost 1 base at V and 7 bases at J; junction bases unmatched: 8. CDR3 sequence reads: CASSLGGTGLLNEQFF. CDR3 in DNA: TGTGCCAGCAGCTTAGGGGGGACAGGGCTTTTGAATGAGCAGTTCTTC.

The chain uses TRBV28 and TRBJ2-7; possibly TRBD1 for D (6 bases). V was shortened by 8 bases and J by 7 bases, with 21 bases between the two germline ends. Germline V gene sequence: CDR1 MDHEN, CDR2 SYDVKM. The CDR3 totals 14 residues. Here the CDR3 DNA reads TGTGCCAGCCGAAAACAGGGAGTCTCGAGTGAGCAGTACTTC. It is translated as CASRKQGVSSEQYF.

The rearrangement links TRBV7-2 to TRBJ2-1; D gene unclear. The length of the CDR3 is 12 residues. V was trimmed by 4 bases and J by 8 bases, leaving 9 bases between them. From germline, CDR1 is SGHTA and CDR2 FQGNSA. The DNA of the CDR3 is TGTGCCAGCAGCTCTAGTTTCTATGAGCAGTTCTTC. This codes for CASSSSFYEQFF. Using reference TRBV7-2 and TRBJ2-1 for the parts outside the CDR3, the full variable domain is GAGVSQSPSNKVTEKGKDVELRCDPISGHTALYWYRQSLGQGLEFLIYFQGNSAPDKSGLPSDRFSAERTGGSVSTLTIQRTQQEDSAVYLCASSSSFYEQFFGPGTRLTVL.

This chain connects TRBV7-3 to TRBJ2-1, with 13 bases that match TRBD2. Looked up from germline, CDR1 is SGHTA and CDR2 is FQGTGA. This CDR3 comprises 16 residues. Losses at the gene ends were 1 base for V and 10 bases for J; bases not matched to a gene: 7. The CDR3 nucleotides are TGTGCCAGCAGCTTAAGCCGACTAGCGGGAGGCGGGGAGCAGTTCTTC. This translates into CASSLSRLAGGGEQFF.

The chain uses TRBV5-1 and TRBJ1-2; maybe TRBD1 (5 bases). CDR1 and CDR2 from the germline V gene are SGHRS and YFSETQ. The V end was cut by 4 bases, the J end by 6 bases, with 28 bases between. This CDR3 is built from 18 residues. The CDR3 loop is CASSPGDYSNLRGNGYTF. CDR3 DNA: TGCGCCAGCAGCCCCGGTGATTATAGTAACCTTCGGGGGAATGGCTACACCTTC.

This clone was seen just once. The chain has TRBV28 and TRBJ2-3; 8 bases are a match to TRBD2. V lost 5 bases to trimming and J lost 10 bases; unmatched junction nucleotides: 8. Germline V lookup: CDR1 MDHEN, CDR2 SYDVKM. The CDR3 covers 13 residues. The CDR3 bases are TGTGCCAGCAGTACTGCGGGAGGCCCTGCGCAGTATTTT. Its protein is CASSTAGGPAQYF.

V is TRBV18 and J is TRBJ1-2, with a weak D call TRBD1 (6 bases). Germline V lookup: CDR1 KGHSH, CDR2 LQKENI. V was shortened by 2 bases and J by 4 bases, with 17 bases between the two germline ends. The CDR3 length is 16 residues. CDR3 DNA sequence: TGTGCCAGCTCACCAGAGTCCTCAGGGGTCGGCTATGGCTACACCTTC. Translation gives CASSPESSGVGYGYTF.

This chain joins TRBV7-9 and TRBJ2-7, with 7 positions matching TRBD1. CDR1 is SEHNR and CDR2 is FQNEAQ in the germline V gene (reference sequence). CDR3 size: 13 residues. The V segment lost 6 bases and the J segment 5 bases; nucleotides outside the gene matches: 7. CDR3: CASRRTGDDEQYF. CDR3 nucleotides: TGTGCCAGCAGAAGGACAGGCGACGACGAGCAGTACTTC. The whole variable domain, filled in from reference TRBV7-9 and TRBJ2-7, reads DTGVSQNPRHKITKRGQNVTFRCDPISEHNRLYWYRQTLGQGPEFLTYFQNEAQLEKSRLLSDRFSAERPKGSFSTLEIQRTEQGDSAMYLCASRRTGDDEQYFGPGTRLTVT.

The chain employs TRBV20-1 and TRBJ2-5, with D unresolved. The length of the CDR3 is 11 residues. Per the germline V gene, CDR1 is DFQATT and CDR2 is SNEGSKA (reference sequence). The V and J ends lost 8 bases and 3 bases respectively, with 10 bases between them. The CDR3 loop is CSLLREETQYF. CDR3 sequence (DNA): TGCAGTTTGCTTCGGGAAGAGACCCAGTACTTC.

The chain employs TRBV4-3 and TRBJ2-3; 14 nucleotides line up with TRBD2. This CDR3 has 16 amino acids. The germline V gene has CDR1 LGHNA and CDR2 YSLEER. V was pared by 3 bases and J by 6 bases, with 5 bases of the junction left unmatched. CDR3 DNA: TGCGCCAGCAGCCAGCTCGGGACTAGCGGGAGTGATACGCAGTATTTT. It specifies CASSQLGTSGSDTQYF.

The chain joins TRBV25-1 to TRBJ1-4, with 11 bases fitting TRBD1. With 4 bases clipped from V and 3 bases from J, the junction kept 4 bases outside the gene matches. The CDR3 covers 16 residues. Germline V gene sequence: CDR1 MGHDK, CDR2 SYGVNS. The DNA of the CDR3 is TGTGCCAGCAGTGCGGACAGGGGGCGTCCTAATGAAAAACTGTTTTTT. Its protein is CASSADRGRPNEKLFF.

This clone was recorded once. The V call is TRBV2, the J call TRBJ2-6; D gene uncertain. The germline V gene encodes CDR1 SNHLY and CDR2 FYNNEI. The CDR3 spans 14 residues. V lost 9 bases and J lost 0, with 9 bases in between. CDR3 sequence (DNA): TGTGCCAGGGAGCACCACTCTGGGGCCAACGTCCTGACTTTC. Translated: CAREHHSGANVLTF. The complete variable domain, with remaining parts taken from reference TRBV2 and TRBJ2-6, reads EPEVTQTPSHQVTQMGQEVILRCVPISNHLYFYWYRQILGQKVEFLVSFYNNEISEKSEIFDDQFSVERPDGSNFTLKIRSTKLEDSAMYFCAREHHSGANVLTFGAGSRLTVL.

This clone showed up just once. V is TRBV5-1 and J is TRBJ2-7; 10 bases line up with TRBD2. Germline CDR1 and CDR2: SGHRS and YFSETQ. V gave up 3 bases and J gave up 6 bases; unmatched junction bases: 3. CDR3 length: 13 amino acids. The chain's CDR3 is CASSWTSGREQYF. As DNA, the CDR3 is TGCGCCAGCAGCTGGACTAGCGGCCGCGAGCAGTACTTC. Looking up the rest from reference TRBV5-1 and TRBJ2-7 gives the full variable domain: KAGVTQTPRYLIKTRGQQVTLSCSPISGHRSVSWYQQTPGQGLQFLFEYFSETQRNKGNFPGRFSGRQFSNSRSEMNVSTLELGDSALYLCASSWTSGREQYFGPGTRLTVT.

The chain is built from TRBV6-5 and TRBJ1-6; D unclear. CDR1 MNHEY and CDR2 SVGAGI come from the germline V gene. Trimming left V 6 bases short and J 6 bases short, with 9 bases between. CDR3 size: 13 residues. The CDR3 nucleotides are TGTGCCAGCAGAGGACTGTTTAATTCACCCCTCCACTTT. Amino acids: CASRGLFNSPLHF.

J is TRBJ2-2 and V is TRBV20-1; the match to TRBD2 covers 11 bases. Germline loops: CDR1 DFQATT, CDR2 SNEGSKA (reference sequence). This CDR3 spans 16 amino acids. V shed 3 bases and J 7 bases; nucleotides not matched to a gene: 10. The CDR3 loop is CSASYGLAGLSGELFF. CDR3 DNA: TGCAGTGCTAGTTACGGACTAGCGGGCTTGAGCGGGGAGCTGTTTTTT.

This clone was observed a few times. This chain connects TRBV30 to TRBJ1-2; 7 bases are shared with TRBD1. CDR1 is GTSNPN and CDR2 is SVGIG in the germline V gene (reference sequence). V lost 1 base to trimming and J lost 3 bases; unmatched junction nucleotides: 5. The CDR3 consists of 14 residues. CDR3 residues: CAWSEIDRDYGYTF. The CDR3 DNA reads TGTGCCTGGAGTGAAATCGACAGGGACTATGGCTACACCTTC.

The J gene is TRBJ2-7, the V gene TRBV11-3; no definite D call. The ends were cut back, 0 bases at V and 6 bases at J, with 9 bases in the middle. The CDR3 runs 13 residues. CDR1 is SGHNT and CDR2 is YENEEA in the germline V gene. CDR3 sequence: CASSLDRRSEQYF. Here the CDR3 DNA reads TGTGCCAGCAGCTTAGATCGAAGGAGCGAGCAGTACTTC.

The chain links TRBV7-2 to TRBJ1-2; 8 bases fit TRBD1. The germline V gene has CDR1 SGHTA and CDR2 FQGNSA. This CDR3 region has 15 residues. Germline trimming cut 1 base from V and 2 bases from J; bases unmatched to any gene: 3. CDR3: CASSLDAGGNYGYTF. The CDR3 DNA reads TGTGCCAGCAGCTTAGATGCAGGGGGCAACTATGGCTACACCTTC. Supplemented by reference TRBV7-2 and TRBJ1-2, the full variable domain reads GAGVSQSPSNKVTEKGKDVELRCDPISGHTALYWYRQSLGQGLEFLIYFQGNSAPDKSGLPSDRFSAERTGGSVSTLTIQRTQQEDSAVYLCASSLDAGGNYGYTFGSGTRLTVV.

The V gene is TRBV7-9, the J gene TRBJ1-6; 7 bases map to TRBD1. Germline trimming cut 3 bases from V and 7 bases from J; bases unmatched to any gene: 3. Germline CDR1 is SEHNR and CDR2 is FQNEAQ (reference sequence). The CDR3 length is 14 residues. CDR3 DNA: TGTGCCAGCAGCTTCGGACAGGCAAATTCACCCCTCCACTTT. Protein product: CASSFGQANSPLHF.

This chain connects TRBV3-1 (or the pseudogene TRBV3-2) to TRBJ1-4; D is perhaps TRBD1 (5 bases). Germline V gene data show CDR1 as LGHDT and CDR2 as YNNKEL (reference sequence). The CDR3 spans 14 residues. Trimming left V 4 bases short and J 8 bases short, with 14 bases between. The CDR3 here is CASSPAGRWEKLFF. As DNA, the CDR3 is TGTGCCAGCAGCCCAGCAGGGCGGTGGGAAAAACTGTTTTTT.

This clone showed up just a few times. The chain uses TRBV9 and TRBJ2-3; 9 bases match TRBD2. Trimming took 0 bases from V and 4 from J; bases not matched to a gene: 15. Germline V gene sequence: CDR1 SGDLS, CDR2 YYNGEE. This CDR3 region has 19 residues. DNA of the CDR3: TGTGCCAGCAGCGTAGCGGGAATCGCGGGAGGGCCCTCCCCAGATACGCAGTATTTT. Translating it yields CASSVAGIAGGPSPDTQYF.

The genes are TRBV23-1 and TRBJ2-7; a possible D gene is TRBD2 (5 bases). TRBV23-1 is sorted into the ORF group, with uncertain function. Trimming removed 0 bases at V and 3 bases at J, with 9 bases between. CDR3 length equals 14 residues. CDR3 amino acids: CASSQSRTHYEQYF. CDR3 nucleotides: TGCGCCAGCAGTCAATCGCGGACTCACTACGAGCAGTACTTC.

This clone has a single count. The chain has TRBV9 and TRBJ2-2, with a tentative D call TRBD1 (7 bases). The CDR3 extends over 15 amino acids. The V end lost 0 bases, the J end lost 5 bases, and 11 bases lay between the germline ends. From germline, CDR1 is SGDLS and CDR2 YYNGEE. CDR3 in DNA: TGTGCCAGCAGCGTAGGGAGGGGGCGGACCGGGGAGCTGTTTTTT. It translates to CASSVGRGRTGELFF. Combining the CDR3 with reference TRBV9 and TRBJ2-2 gives the whole variable domain DSGVTQTPKHLITATGQRVTLRCSPRSGDLSVYWYQQSLDQGLQFLIQYYNGEERAKGNILERFSAQQFPDLHSELNLSSLELGDSALYFCASSVGRGRTGELFFGEGSRLTVL.